Listed below are T cell receptor beta chains from one sample, sequenced in a study of T cells in Graves' hyperthyroidism and ophthalmopathy. MiXCR, applied by TCRdb to the multiplex PCR reads, yields one record per CDR3 protein. The table records about 400,000 distinct CDR3 sequences, 15% to 18% of them present only once. Material: blood. Receptors were obtained from a woman under 30 with Graves' hyperthyroidism that later progressed to Graves' ophthalmopathy. CDR3s include the opening cysteine and the closing phenylalanine or tryptophan. The D gene is left open where the match is weak. Clone sizes are given selectively: once, few, many, or a class where the clone is expanded.

CDR3nt: TGTGCCATCAGTGTAACAGGGAACACTGAAGCTTTCTTT; CDR3aa: CAISVTGNTEAFF; d_gene: NA; v_gene: TRBV10-3; abundance: NA; j_gene: TRBJ1-1
CDR3nt: TGTGCCAGCAGTGAAGATCCGGGGGCAGGGGAGCAGTTCTTC; CDR3aa: CASSEDPGAGEQFF; d_gene: NA; v_gene: TRBV6-4; abundance: NA; j_gene: TRBJ2-1
CDR3nt: TGTGCCAGCAGTGACTCCACCCCTGGGGCCAACGTCCTGACTTTC; CDR3aa: CASSDSTPGANVLTF; d_gene: NA; v_gene: TRBV2; abundance: many; j_gene: TRBJ2-6
CDR3nt: TGTGCCAGCAGTGAACTGGGGATGAACACTGAAGCTTTCTTT; CDR3aa: CASSELGMNTEAFF; d_gene: NA; v_gene: TRBV2; abundance: few; j_gene: TRBJ1-1
CDR3nt: TGTGCCAGTAACCTTGCCCCCGGACAGGGGAGCGATACGCAGTATTTT; CDR3aa: CASNLAPGQGSDTQYF; d_gene: TRBD1; v_gene: TRBV19; abundance: NA; j_gene: TRBJ2-3
CDR3nt: TGCGCCAGCAAACGGACTAGCGGGAGATCCTACGAGCAGTACTTC; CDR3aa: CASKRTSGRSYEQYF; d_gene: TRBD2; v_gene: TRBV10-2; abundance: NA; j_gene: TRBJ2-7
CDR3nt: TGTGCCAGCAGTAGACTCGGGACAGATACGCAGTATTTT; CDR3aa: CASSRLGTDTQYF; d_gene: NA; v_gene: TRBV2; abundance: many; j_gene: TRBJ2-3
CDR3nt: TGTGCCAGCAGCCAAAGGACAGCTTATAATGAAAAACTGTTTTTT; CDR3aa: CASSQRTAYNEKLFF; d_gene: NA; v_gene: TRBV3-1; abundance: many; j_gene: TRBJ1-4
CDR3nt: TGCGCCAGCAGCTTGAGTAGTGCGGGAAAACTGTTTTTT; CDR3aa: CASSLSSAGKLFF; d_gene: NA; v_gene: TRBV5-1; abundance: few; j_gene: TRBJ1-4
CDR3nt: TGTGCCAGTAGTATGAGGGGGCAAGGGGGCAATCAGCCCCAGCATTTT; CDR3aa: CASSMRGQGGNQPQHF; d_gene: TRBD1; v_gene: TRBV19; abundance: NA; j_gene: TRBJ1-5
CDR3nt: TGTGCCAGCAGCCGCAGAGGGTGGGCAGACGAGCAGTACTTC; CDR3aa: CASSRRGWADEQYF; d_gene: NA; v_gene: TRBV3-1; abundance: NA; j_gene: TRBJ2-7
CDR3nt: TGTGCCAGTCGCCTTGACAGGAGAAATGAAAAACTGTTTTTT; CDR3aa: CASRLDRRNEKLFF; d_gene: NA; v_gene: TRBV6-2/TRBV6-3; abundance: few; j_gene: TRBJ1-4
CDR3nt: TGTGCCCGGAGATCCTTTAGCGGAAGGGAGACCCAGTACTTC; CDR3aa: CARRSFSGRETQYF; d_gene: NA; v_gene: TRBV30; abundance: once; j_gene: TRBJ2-5